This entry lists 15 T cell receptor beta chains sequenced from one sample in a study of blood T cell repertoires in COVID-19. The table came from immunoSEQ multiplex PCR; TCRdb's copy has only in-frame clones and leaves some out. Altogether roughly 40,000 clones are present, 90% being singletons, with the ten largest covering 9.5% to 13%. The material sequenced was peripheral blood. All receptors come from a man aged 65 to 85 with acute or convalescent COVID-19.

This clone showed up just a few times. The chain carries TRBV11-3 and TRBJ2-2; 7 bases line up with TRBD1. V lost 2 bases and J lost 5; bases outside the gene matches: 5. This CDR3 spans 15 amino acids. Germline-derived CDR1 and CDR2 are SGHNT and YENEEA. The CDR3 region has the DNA TGTGCCAGCAGCTTACTGGCAGGGGGAACCGGGGAGCTGTTTTTT. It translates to CASSLLAGGTGELFF.

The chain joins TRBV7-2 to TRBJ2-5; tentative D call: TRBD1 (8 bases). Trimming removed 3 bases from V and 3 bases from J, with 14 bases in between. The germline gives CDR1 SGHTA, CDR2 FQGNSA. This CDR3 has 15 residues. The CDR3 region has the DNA TGTGCCAGCAGCTTTAGGACAGGGAGGGAAGAGACCCAGTACTTC. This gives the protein CASSFRTGREETQYF.

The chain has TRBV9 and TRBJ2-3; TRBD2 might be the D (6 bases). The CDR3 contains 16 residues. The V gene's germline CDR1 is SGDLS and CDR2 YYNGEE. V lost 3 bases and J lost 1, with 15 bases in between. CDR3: CASSAEGGTRTDTQYF. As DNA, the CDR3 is TGTGCCAGCAGCGCCGAGGGAGGCACCCGCACAGATACGCAGTATTTT.

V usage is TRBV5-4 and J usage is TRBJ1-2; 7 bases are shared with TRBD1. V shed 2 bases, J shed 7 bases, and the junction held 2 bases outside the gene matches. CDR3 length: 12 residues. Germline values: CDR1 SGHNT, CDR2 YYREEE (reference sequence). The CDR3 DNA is TGTGCCAGCAGCTTTACAGGGGTTGGCTACACCTTC. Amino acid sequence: CASSFTGVGYTF.

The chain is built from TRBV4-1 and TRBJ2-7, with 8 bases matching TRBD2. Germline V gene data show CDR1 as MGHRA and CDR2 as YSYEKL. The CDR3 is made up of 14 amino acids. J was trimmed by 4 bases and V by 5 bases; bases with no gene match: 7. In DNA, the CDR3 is TGCGCCAGCAGCTCACCCGGGACTAGGTACGAGCAGTACTTC. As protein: CASSSPGTRYEQYF.

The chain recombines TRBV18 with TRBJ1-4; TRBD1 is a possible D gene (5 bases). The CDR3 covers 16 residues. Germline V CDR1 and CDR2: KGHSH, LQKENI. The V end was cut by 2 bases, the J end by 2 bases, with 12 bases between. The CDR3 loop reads CASSPAGVGTNEKLFF. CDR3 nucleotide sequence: TGTGCCAGCTCACCAGCGGGGGTTGGGACTAATGAAAAACTGTTTTTT.

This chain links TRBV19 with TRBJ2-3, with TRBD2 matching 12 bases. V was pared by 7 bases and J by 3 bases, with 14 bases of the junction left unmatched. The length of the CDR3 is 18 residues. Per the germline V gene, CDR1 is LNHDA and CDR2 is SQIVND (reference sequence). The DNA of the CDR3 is TGTGCCAGTAAACCTATCCCCGGGACTAGCGGGCAAACAGATACGCAGTATTTT. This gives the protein CASKPIPGTSGQTDTQYF.

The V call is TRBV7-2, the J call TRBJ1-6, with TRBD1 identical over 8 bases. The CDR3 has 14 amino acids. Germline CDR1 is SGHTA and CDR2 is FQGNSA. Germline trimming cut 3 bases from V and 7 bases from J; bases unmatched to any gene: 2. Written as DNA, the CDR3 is TGTGCCAGCAGCTTGGACAGGGTGAATTCACCCCTCCACTTT. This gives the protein CASSLDRVNSPLHF.

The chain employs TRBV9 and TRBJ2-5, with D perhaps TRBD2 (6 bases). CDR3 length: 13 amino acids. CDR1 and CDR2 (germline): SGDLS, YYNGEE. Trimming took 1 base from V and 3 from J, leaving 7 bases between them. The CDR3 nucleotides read TGTGCCAGCAGCGTATGGGGGGAAGAGACCCAGTACTTC. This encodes CASSVWGEETQYF. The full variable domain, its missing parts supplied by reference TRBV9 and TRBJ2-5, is DSGVTQTPKHLITATGQRVTLRCSPRSGDLSVYWYQQSLDQGLQFLIQYYNGEERAKGNILERFSAQQFPDLHSELNLSSLELGDSALYFCASSVWGEETQYFGPGTRLLVL.

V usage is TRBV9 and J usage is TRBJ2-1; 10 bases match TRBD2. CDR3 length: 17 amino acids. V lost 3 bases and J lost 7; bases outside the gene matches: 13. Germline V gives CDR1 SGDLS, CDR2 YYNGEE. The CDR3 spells CASSAWTSGAGENEQFF. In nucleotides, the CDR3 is TGTGCCAGCAGCGCATGGACTAGCGGCGCGGGGGAGAATGAGCAGTTCTTC.

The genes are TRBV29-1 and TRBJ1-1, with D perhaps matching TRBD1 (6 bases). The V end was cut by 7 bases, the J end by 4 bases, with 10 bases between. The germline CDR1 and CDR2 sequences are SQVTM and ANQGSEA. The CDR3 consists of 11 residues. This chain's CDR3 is CSAGHLTEAFF. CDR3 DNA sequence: TGCAGCGCGGGACACCTCACTGAAGCTTTCTTT.

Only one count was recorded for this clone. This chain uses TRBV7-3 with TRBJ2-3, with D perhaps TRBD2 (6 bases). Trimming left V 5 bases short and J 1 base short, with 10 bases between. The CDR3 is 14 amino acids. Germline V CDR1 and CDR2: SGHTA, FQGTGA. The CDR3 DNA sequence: TGTGCCAGCAGCCCCGGGACTCGCACAGATACGCAGTATTTT. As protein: CASSPGTRTDTQYF.

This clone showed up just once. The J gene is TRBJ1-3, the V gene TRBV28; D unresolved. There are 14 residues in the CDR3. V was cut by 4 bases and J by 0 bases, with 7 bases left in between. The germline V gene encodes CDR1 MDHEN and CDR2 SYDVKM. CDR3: CASSSGRSGNTIYF. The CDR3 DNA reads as TGTGCCAGCAGTTCAGGCCGCTCTGGAAACACCATATATTTT.

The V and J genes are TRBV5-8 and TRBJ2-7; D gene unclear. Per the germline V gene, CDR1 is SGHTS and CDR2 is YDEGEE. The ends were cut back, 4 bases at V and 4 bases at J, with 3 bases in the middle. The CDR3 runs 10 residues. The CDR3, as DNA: TGTGCCAGCAGCCCTTACGAGCAGTACTTC. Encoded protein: CASSPYEQYF.

Written as DNA, the CDR3 is TGTGCCAGCAGTTACCCCCAACGGAGTAGCTATGGCTACACCTTC. Its translation: CASSYPQRSSYGYTF. The gene calls are TRBV6-2 or TRBV6-3 and TRBJ1-2, with D unclear. With 2 bases removed from V and 4 bases from J, the gap between germline ends came to 14 bases. CDR1 is MNHEY, CDR2 SVGEGT, per germline. CDR3 size: 15 residues.